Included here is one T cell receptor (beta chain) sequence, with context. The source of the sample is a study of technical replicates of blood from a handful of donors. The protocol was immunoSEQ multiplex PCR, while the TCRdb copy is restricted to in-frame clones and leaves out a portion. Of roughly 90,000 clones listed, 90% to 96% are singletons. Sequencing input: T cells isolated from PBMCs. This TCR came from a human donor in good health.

The CDR3 nucleotides read TGTGCCAGTAGTTCGCCGCTTGACTCCGTTCGGACCCAGTACTTC. It codes for CASSSPLDSVRTQYF. This chain connects TRBV19 to TRBJ2-5; D is unresolved. The CDR3 extends over 15 amino acids. Looked up from germline, CDR1 is LNHDA and CDR2 is SQIVND (reference sequence). The germline V and J ends were trimmed by 5 bases and 7 bases, with 20 bases remaining between them. The variable domain in full, with the rest retrieved from reference TRBV19 and TRBJ2-5, is DGGITQSPKYLFRKEGQNVTLSCEQNLNHDAMYWYRQDPGQGLRLIYYSQIVNDFQKGDIAEGYSVSREKKESFPLTVTSAQKNPTAFYLCASSSPLDSVRTQYFGPGTRLLVL.